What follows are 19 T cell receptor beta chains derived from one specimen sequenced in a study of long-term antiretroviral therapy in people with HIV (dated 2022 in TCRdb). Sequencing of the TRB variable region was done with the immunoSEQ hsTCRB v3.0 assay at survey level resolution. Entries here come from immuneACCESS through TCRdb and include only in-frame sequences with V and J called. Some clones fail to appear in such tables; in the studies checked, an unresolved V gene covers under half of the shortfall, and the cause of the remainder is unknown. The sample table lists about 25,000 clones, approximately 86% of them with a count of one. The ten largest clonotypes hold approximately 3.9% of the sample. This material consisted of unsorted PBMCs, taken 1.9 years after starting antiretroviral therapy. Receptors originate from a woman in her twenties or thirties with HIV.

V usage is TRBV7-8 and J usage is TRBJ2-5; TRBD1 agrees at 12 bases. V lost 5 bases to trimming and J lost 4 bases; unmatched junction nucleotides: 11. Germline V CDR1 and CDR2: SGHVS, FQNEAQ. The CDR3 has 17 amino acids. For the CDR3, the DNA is TGTGCCAGCAGCCCGGGTCCGGGACAGGGGGCCTCAGAGACCCAGTACTTC. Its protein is CASSPGPGQGASETQYF.

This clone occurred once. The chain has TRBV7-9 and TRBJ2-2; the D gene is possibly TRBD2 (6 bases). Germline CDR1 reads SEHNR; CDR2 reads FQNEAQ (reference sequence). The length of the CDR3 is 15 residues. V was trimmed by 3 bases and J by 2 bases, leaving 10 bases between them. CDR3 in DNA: TGTGCCAGCAGCTTTGGGAGGTTAAACACCGGGGAGCTGTTTTTT. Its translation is CASSFGRLNTGELFF.

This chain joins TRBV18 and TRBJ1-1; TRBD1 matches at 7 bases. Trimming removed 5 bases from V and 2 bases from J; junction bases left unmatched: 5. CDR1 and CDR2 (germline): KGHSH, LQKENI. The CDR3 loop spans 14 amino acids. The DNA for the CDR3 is TGTGCCAGCTCAGAATACAGGGGAAACACTGAAGCTTTCTTT. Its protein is CASSEYRGNTEAFF.

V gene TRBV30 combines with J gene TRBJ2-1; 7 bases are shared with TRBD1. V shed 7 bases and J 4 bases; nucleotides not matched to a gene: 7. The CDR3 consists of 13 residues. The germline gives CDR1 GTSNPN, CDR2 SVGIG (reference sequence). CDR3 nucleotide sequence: TGTGCCTTGACAGGGTATAATTACAATGAGCAGTTCTTC. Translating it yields CALTGYNYNEQFF.

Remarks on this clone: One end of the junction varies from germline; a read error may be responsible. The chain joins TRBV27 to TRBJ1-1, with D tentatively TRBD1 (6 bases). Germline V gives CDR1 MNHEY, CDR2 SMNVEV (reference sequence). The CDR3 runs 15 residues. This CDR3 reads CASNLGGGPDTEAFF. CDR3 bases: TGTGCCAGCAATTTAGGAGGGGGGCCGGATACTGAAGCTTTCTTT.

The CDR3 DNA is TGTGCCAGCAGCCAGAGGCGAGGGGGGTTTGGAAATGAGCAGTTCTTC. It specifies CASSQRRGGFGNEQFF. The V call is TRBV14, the J call TRBJ2-1; D may be TRBD1 or TRBD2 (6 bases each). Per the germline V gene, CDR1 is SGHDN and CDR2 is FVKESK. This CDR3 is 16 amino acids long. Trimming left V 3 bases short and J 7 bases short, with 19 bases between.

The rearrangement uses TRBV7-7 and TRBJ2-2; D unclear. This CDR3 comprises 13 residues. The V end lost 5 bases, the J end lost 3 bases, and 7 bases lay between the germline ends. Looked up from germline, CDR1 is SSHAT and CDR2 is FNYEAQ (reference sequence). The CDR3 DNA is TGTGCCAGCAGCACCAGTTACACCGGGGAGCTGTTTTTT. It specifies CASSTSYTGELFF.

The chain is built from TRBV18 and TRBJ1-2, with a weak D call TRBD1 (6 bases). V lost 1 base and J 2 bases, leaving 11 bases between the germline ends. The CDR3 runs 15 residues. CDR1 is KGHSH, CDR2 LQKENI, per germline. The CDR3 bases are TGTGCCAGCTCACCACTGGACAGTTGGAACTATGGCTACACCTTC. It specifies CASSPLDSWNYGYTF.

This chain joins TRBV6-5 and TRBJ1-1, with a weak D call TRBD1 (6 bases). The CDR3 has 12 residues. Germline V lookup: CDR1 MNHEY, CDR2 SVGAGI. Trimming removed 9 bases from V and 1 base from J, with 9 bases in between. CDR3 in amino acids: CASTRGNTEAFF. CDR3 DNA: TGTGCCAGTACCAGGGGGAACACTGAAGCTTTCTTT.

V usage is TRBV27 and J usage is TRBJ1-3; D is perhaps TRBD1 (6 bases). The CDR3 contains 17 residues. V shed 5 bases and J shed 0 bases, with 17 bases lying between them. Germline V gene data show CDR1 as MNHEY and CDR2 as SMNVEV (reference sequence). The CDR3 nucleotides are TGTGCCAGCAGTCAACAGGGACAATGGAACTCTGGAAACACCATATATTTT. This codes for CASSQQGQWNSGNTIYF.

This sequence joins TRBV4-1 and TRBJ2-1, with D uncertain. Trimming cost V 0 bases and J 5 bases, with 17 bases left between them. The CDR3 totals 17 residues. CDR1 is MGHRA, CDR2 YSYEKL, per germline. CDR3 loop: CASSQEDRAWGNNEQFF. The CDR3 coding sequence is TGCGCCAGCAGCCAAGAGGATCGGGCCTGGGGAAACAATGAGCAGTTCTTC.

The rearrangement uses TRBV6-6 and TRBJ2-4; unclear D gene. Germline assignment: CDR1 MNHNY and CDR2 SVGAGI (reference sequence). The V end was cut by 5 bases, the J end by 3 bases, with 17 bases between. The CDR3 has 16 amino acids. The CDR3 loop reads CASSRVGVQDKNIQYF. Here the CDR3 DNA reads TGTGCCAGCAGTAGAGTAGGCGTGCAGGACAAAAACATTCAGTACTTC.

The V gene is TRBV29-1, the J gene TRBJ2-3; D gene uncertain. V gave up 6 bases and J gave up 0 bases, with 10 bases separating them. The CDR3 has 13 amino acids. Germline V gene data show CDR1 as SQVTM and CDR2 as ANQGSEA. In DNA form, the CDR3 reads TGCAGCGTCCGACCCCTTAGCACAGATACGCAGTATTTT. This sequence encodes CSVRPLSTDTQYF.

CDR3 in DNA: TGTGCCAGCAGTGAGGCAGCCATGAACACTGAAGCTTTCTTT. It encodes CASSEAAMNTEAFF. The chain joins TRBV6-1 to TRBJ1-1; D gene unclear. CDR1 is MNHNS, CDR2 SASEGT, per germline. V was trimmed by 3 bases and J by 0 bases, leaving 8 bases between them. CDR3 length equals 14 residues.

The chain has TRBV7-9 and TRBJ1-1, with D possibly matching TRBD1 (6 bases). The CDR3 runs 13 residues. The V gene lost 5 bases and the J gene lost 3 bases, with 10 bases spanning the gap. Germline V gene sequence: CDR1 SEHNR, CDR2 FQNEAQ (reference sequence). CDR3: CASSPTGHTEAFF. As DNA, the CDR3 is TGTGCCAGCAGCCCTACAGGGCACACTGAAGCTTTCTTT.

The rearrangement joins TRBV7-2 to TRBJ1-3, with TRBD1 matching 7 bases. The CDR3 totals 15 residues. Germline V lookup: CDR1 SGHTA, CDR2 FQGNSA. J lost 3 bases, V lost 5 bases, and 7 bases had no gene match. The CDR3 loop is CASSGTDSYGNTIYF. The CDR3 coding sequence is TGTGCCAGCAGCGGGACAGATTCCTATGGAAACACCATATATTTT.

The CDR3 region has the DNA TGTGCCAGCAGCTTAGCTATGAACACTGAAGCTTTCTTT. This gives the protein CASSLAMNTEAFF. The chain has TRBV7-6 and TRBJ1-1; D not certain. V was cut by 0 bases and J by 0 bases, with 2 bases left in between. The CDR3 has 13 residues. CDR1 is SGHVS, CDR2 FNYEAQ, per germline.

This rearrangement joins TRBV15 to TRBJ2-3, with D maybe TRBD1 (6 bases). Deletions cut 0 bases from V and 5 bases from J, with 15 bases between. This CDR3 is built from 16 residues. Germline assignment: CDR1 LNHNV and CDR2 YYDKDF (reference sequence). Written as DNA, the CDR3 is TGTGCCACCAGCAGAGATCTGACAGGAGGTGTAGATACGCAGTATTTT. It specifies CATSRDLTGGVDTQYF.

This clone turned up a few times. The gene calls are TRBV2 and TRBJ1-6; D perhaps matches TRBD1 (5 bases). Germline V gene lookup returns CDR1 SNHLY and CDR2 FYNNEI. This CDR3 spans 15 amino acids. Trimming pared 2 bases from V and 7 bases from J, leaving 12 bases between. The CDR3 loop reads CASSELGHRNSPLHF. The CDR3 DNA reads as TGTGCCAGCAGTGAACTAGGACACAGAAATTCACCCCTCCACTTT.